This TCR beta chain was sequenced for a study of resident and recirculating memory T cells in vitiligo. Some clones are missing from TCRdb's copy, which holds only in-frame ones; the method was immunoSEQ multiplex PCR. The sample includes tens of thousands of clones, approximately 91% seen only once; the top ten take 4% to 5.5%. CDR1 and CDR2 from the germline V gene are SGHTA and FQGNSA. V was clipped by 0 bases and J by 5 bases; unmatched bases: 9. The CDR3 is 17 amino acids. This rearrangement joins TRBV7-2 to TRBJ2-3; TRBD2 aligns across 9 bases. Material for sequencing was blood. This sequence originates from a male donor with vitiligo. The CDR3 sequence is CASSLASGAGGGDTQYF. The CDR3 nucleotides read TGTGCCAGCAGCTTAGCCTCCGGAGCGGGGGGTGGAGATACGCAGTATTTT.